Following are 9 T cell receptor beta chains from one sample sequenced in a study of CD8 T cells in Susac syndrome. RNA amounts of about 0.45 to 1 ug underwent reverse transcription with random hexamers. TCRdb itself ran the immunoSEQ multiplex PCR reads through MiXCR, one entry per CDR3 protein. There are about 24,000 distinct CDR3 sequences in the sample; 90% to 95% occur only once, and 0.55% to 0.7% lies in the top ten. Sequences were obtained from CD8+ T cells from PBMCs. The receptor set was obtained from a human donor with Susac syndrome.

The chain recombines TRBV4-1 with TRBJ1-2; the match to TRBD1 covers 8 bases. From germline, CDR1 is MGHRA and CDR2 YSYEKL. V shed 8 bases and J 4 bases; nucleotides not matched to a gene: 3. There are 12 residues in the CDR3. CDR3: CASGTGSYGYTF. The CDR3 nucleotides are TGCGCCAGCGGGACAGGCTCCTATGGCTACACCTTC.

The J gene is TRBJ2-7, the V gene TRBV28; unclear D gene. The V end lost 3 bases, the J end lost 2 bases, and 11 bases lay between the germline ends. CDR1 MDHEN and CDR2 SYDVKM come from the germline V gene. This CDR3 comprises 14 residues. The CDR3 region is CASSFRPSPYEQYF. The CDR3 coding sequence is TGTGCCAGCAGTTTTCGACCTAGTCCCTACGAGCAGTACTTC.

The V gene is TRBV5-4, the J gene TRBJ2-7; 14 bases line up with TRBD2. Germline trimming cut 2 bases from V and 1 base from J; bases unmatched to any gene: 8. The germline V gene has CDR1 SGHNT and CDR2 YYREEE (reference sequence). The CDR3 is made up of 18 amino acids. The CDR3 protein is CASSFDGLAGGYSYEQYF. The DNA of the CDR3 is TGTGCCAGCAGCTTTGACGGACTAGCGGGGGGATATTCCTACGAGCAGTACTTC.

The chain has TRBV28 and TRBJ2-5; D may be TRBD1 (6 bases). Germline V gene sequence: CDR1 MDHEN, CDR2 SYDVKM. Trimming cost V 5 bases and J 5 bases, with 15 bases left between them. CDR3 length: 14 amino acids. The CDR3 here is CASSPREGEETQYF. The CDR3 DNA sequence: TGTGCCAGCAGTCCCCGAGAGGGGGAGGAGACCCAGTACTTC.

V gene TRBV20-1 combines with J gene TRBJ1-2; 8 positions agree with TRBD1. Germline CDR1 and CDR2: DFQATT and SNEGSKA (reference sequence). The V segment lost 4 bases and the J segment 4 bases; nucleotides outside the gene matches: 17. This CDR3 spans 17 amino acids. The CDR3 loop is CSAKVAQGAKSSYGYTF. CDR3 coding DNA: TGCAGTGCTAAGGTGGCGCAGGGGGCGAAGTCAAGCTATGGCTACACCTTC.

This chain joins TRBV27 and TRBJ2-7; D might be TRBD1 (5 bases). V was pared by 4 bases and J by 3 bases, with 13 bases between. This CDR3 has 14 residues. Per the germline V gene, CDR1 is MNHEY and CDR2 is SMNVEV (reference sequence). The CDR3 spells CASSWSRDSYEQYF. The CDR3 DNA reads as TGTGCCAGCAGTTGGTCCCGAGACAGCTACGAGCAGTACTTC.

The V gene is TRBV28, the J gene TRBJ1-5; D uncertain. Germline V gene lookup returns CDR1 MDHEN and CDR2 SYDVKM. Trimming stripped 2 bases from V and 4 bases from J, with 12 bases between. The CDR3 runs to 15 residues. CDR3 in DNA: TGTGCCAGCAGTTTAACCCTCCAATTGAATCAGCCCCAGCATTTT. This sequence encodes CASSLTLQLNQPQHF.

The chain combines TRBV7-9 with TRBJ2-3, with D perhaps matching TRBD2 (6 bases). The V gene lost 5 bases and the J gene lost 6 bases, with 24 bases spanning the gap. This CDR3 spans 17 amino acids. Germline V gene lookup returns CDR1 SEHNR and CDR2 FQNEAQ (reference sequence). The CDR3 DNA follows: TGTGCCAGCAGCCCAAACCGAGCGGGCCCTCACGGGGATACGCAGTATTTT. This encodes CASSPNRAGPHGDTQYF.

The J gene is TRBJ1-5, the V gene TRBV28, with D unresolved. The CDR3 length is 13 residues. V lost 6 bases to trimming and J lost 6 bases, with 12 bases between them. Germline CDR1 MDHEN, CDR2 SYDVKM. The CDR3 loop reads CASSQRPGQPQHF. CDR3 bases: TGTGCCAGCAGCCAAAGACCCGGTCAGCCCCAGCATTTT.